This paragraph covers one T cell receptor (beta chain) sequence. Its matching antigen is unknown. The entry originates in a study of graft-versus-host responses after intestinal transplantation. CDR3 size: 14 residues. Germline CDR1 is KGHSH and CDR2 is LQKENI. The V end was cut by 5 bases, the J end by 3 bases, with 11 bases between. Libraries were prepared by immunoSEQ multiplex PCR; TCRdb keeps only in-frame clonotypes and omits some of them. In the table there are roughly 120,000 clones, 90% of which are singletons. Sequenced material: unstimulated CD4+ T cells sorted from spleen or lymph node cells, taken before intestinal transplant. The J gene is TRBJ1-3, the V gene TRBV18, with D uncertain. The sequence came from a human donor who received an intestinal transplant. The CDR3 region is CASSREEGGNTIYF. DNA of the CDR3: TGTGCCAGCTCAAGGGAGGAAGGTGGAAACACCATATATTTT. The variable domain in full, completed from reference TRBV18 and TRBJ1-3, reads NAGVMQNPRHLVRRRGQEARLRCSPMKGHSHVYWYRQLPEEGLKFMVYLQKENIIDESGMPKERFSAEFPKEGPSILRIQQVVRGDSAAYFCASSREEGGNTIYFGEGSWLTVV.